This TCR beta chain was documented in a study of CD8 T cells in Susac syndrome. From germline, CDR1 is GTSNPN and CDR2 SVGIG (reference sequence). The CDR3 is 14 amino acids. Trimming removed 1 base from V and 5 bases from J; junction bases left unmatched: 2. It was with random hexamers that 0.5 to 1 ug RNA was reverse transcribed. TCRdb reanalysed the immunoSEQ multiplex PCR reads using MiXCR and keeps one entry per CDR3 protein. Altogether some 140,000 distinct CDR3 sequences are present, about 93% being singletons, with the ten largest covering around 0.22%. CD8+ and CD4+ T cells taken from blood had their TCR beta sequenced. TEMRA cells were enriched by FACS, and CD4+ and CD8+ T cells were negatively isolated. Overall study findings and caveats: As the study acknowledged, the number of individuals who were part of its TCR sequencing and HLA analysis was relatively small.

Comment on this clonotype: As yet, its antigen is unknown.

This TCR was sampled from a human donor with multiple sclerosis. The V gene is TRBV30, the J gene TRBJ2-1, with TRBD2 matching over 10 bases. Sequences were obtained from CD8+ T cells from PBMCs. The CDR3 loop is CAWSGLAGDNEQFF. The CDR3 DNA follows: TGTGCCTGGAGTGGGCTAGCGGGGGACAATGAGCAGTTCTTC.